This TCR beta chain was recorded in a study of PD-L1 blockade in urothelial cancer. The wider study: From 0 to 3 prior chemotherapy regimens had been given to the patients.

Some clones are missing from TCRdb's copy, which holds only in-frame ones; the method was immunoSEQ multiplex PCR. The sample has roughly 32,000 clones; 89% are singletons. Germline-derived CDR1 and CDR2 are MDHEN and SYDVKM. The germline V and J ends were trimmed by 8 bases and 1 base, with 13 bases remaining between them. The CDR3 is made up of 14 amino acids. Time point of the sample: peripheral blood 6 weeks after treatment start. This chain joins TRBV28 and TRBJ2-3, with TRBD2 as a possible D gene (5 bases). This material consisted of PBMCs, taken around atezolizumab (anti-PD-L1) treatment. This clonotype was sampled from a man older than 75 with urothelial cancer. The CDR3 loop is CASGGGRGTDTQYF. CDR3 in DNA: TGTGCCAGCGGCGGAGGACGGGGCACAGATACGCAGTATTTT. The whole variable domain, remainder taken from reference TRBV28 and TRBJ2-3, is DVKVTQSSRYLVKRTGEKVFLECVQDMDHENMFWYRQDPGLGLRLIYFSYDVKMKEKGDIPEGYSVSREKKERFSLILESASTNQTSMYLCASGGGRGTDTQYFGPGTRLTVL.